These 9 T cell receptor beta chains originate from one sample sequenced in a study of cytomegalovirus exposure and HLA in healthy donors. The PCR had 60 Vbeta and 13 Jbeta primers. Method: immunoSEQ multiplex PCR; TCRdb's copy keeps in-frame clones and lacks some. This table has some 44,000 clones, around 87% appearing once. The specimen sequenced was PBMCs. Receptors originate from a woman aged 40 to 50 in good health and CMV-seropositive.

The rearrangement uses TRBV6-5 and TRBJ1-5, with D possibly being TRBD1 (6 bases). Per germline, CDR1 MNHEY and CDR2 SVGAGI. Trimming removed 7 bases from V and 3 bases from J, with 10 bases in between. This CDR3 has 13 amino acids. The CDR3 loop reads CASKTGYNQPQHF. CDR3 sequence (DNA): TGTGCCAGCAAAACAGGGTACAATCAGCCCCAGCATTTT.

V usage is TRBV10-1 and J usage is TRBJ1-1, with D unclear. CDR1 and CDR2 (germline): WNHNN, SYGVQD (reference sequence). With 0 bases removed from V and 4 bases from J, the gap between germline ends came to 6 bases. This CDR3 is 13 amino acids long. The CDR3 protein is CASSESSGTEAFF. The CDR3 DNA is TGCGCCAGCAGTGAGTCATCGGGCACTGAAGCTTTCTTT.

The V and J genes are TRBV7-8 and TRBJ1-5; D remains unclear. The germline CDR1 and CDR2 sequences are SGHVS and FQNEAQ. This CDR3 region has 13 residues. V was pared by 0 bases and J by 3 bases, with 3 bases between. The CDR3 here is CASSLAANQPQHF. DNA for the CDR3: TGTGCCAGCAGCTTAGCAGCCAATCAGCCCCAGCATTTT. The full variable domain, with the rest looked up from reference TRBV7-8 and TRBJ1-5, is GAGVSQSPRYKVAKRGQDVALRCDPISGHVSLFWYQQALGQGPEFLTYFQNEAQLDKSGLPSDRFFAERPEGSVSTLKIQRTQQEDSAVYLCASSLAANQPQHFGDGTRLSIL.

The gene calls are TRBV19 and TRBJ1-5, with D tentatively TRBD1 (5 bases). Germline V gene sequence: CDR1 LNHDA, CDR2 SQIVND (reference sequence). CDR3 length: 14 residues. Between the trimmed V and J ends, which lost 7 bases and 6 bases, there was a span of 16 bases. Here the CDR3 reads CASNSGARVQPQHF. The CDR3 nucleotides read TGTGCCAGTAATTCTGGGGCGCGAGTTCAGCCCCAGCATTTT.

V gene TRBV7-9 combines with J gene TRBJ2-3; D might be TRBD2 (6 bases). Germline V gene data show CDR1 as SEHNR and CDR2 as FQNEAQ (reference sequence). V was pared by 5 bases and J by 0 bases, with 12 bases between. The CDR3 is made up of 15 amino acids. CDR3 sequence: CASSPQGGSTDTQYF. CDR3 DNA: TGTGCCAGCAGCCCTCAGGGAGGTAGCACAGATACGCAGTATTTT.

This clone was seen just once. The rearrangement joins TRBV5-1 to TRBJ2-3, with 10 bases lining up with TRBD2. This CDR3 comprises 15 residues. The germline V gene has CDR1 SGHRS and CDR2 YFSETQ. The CDR3 sequence: CASRGLAGGTDTQYF. CDR3 coding DNA: TGCGCTTCGCGCGGCCTAGCGGGGGGCACAGATACGCAGTATTTT. The variable domain in full, completed from reference TRBV5-1 and TRBJ2-3, reads KAGVTQTPRYLIKTRGQQVTLSCSPISGHRSVSWYQQTPGQGLQFLFEYFSETQRNKGNFPGRFSGRQFSNSRSEMNVSTLELGDSALYLCASRGLAGGTDTQYFGPGTRLTVL.

The J gene is TRBJ2-1, the V gene TRBV7-3; 8 positions match TRBD2. The V gene end was trimmed by 1 base and the J gene end by 2 bases; junction bases not matched to a gene: 1. The CDR3 has 15 amino acids. The germline gives CDR1 SGHTA, CDR2 FQGTGA. The DNA for the CDR3 is TGTGCCAGCAGCTTAAGGGGACTAGCCTACAATGAGCAGTTCTTC. Its protein is CASSLRGLAYNEQFF.

The chain links TRBV16 to TRBJ2-7; a possible D gene is TRBD1 (6 bases). The V gene's germline CDR1 is KGHSY and CDR2 FQNENV. There are 16 residues in the CDR3. V lost 2 bases to trimming and J lost 2 bases, with 16 bases between them. DNA of the CDR3: TGTGCCAGCAGCCAAAAAGGGGGTAGTGGGACCTACGAGCAGTACTTC. Translation gives CASSQKGGSGTYEQYF.

The chain combines TRBV7-3 with TRBJ2-6; 7 bases match TRBD1. Germline V gene sequence: CDR1 SGHTA, CDR2 FQGTGA. V lost 4 bases and J lost 1; bases outside the gene matches: 4. This CDR3 region has 16 residues. In DNA, the CDR3 is TGTGCCAGCAGCTCTACAGGGGTGTCTGGGGCCAACGTCCTGACTTTC. The encoded protein is CASSSTGVSGANVLTF.